A single sample is the source of the 17 T cell receptor beta chains below, sequenced in a study of blood T cells in healthy people across ages. It was with a sample-barcoded 5' primer and a J-beta primer mix that a second PCR of roughly 7 to 12 cycles was run. In TCRdb, the 5' RACE reads were re-called with MiXCR into one record per CDR3 protein. The profile shows 700,000 to 950,000 distinct CDR3 sequences, roughly two fifths of them singletons. Material for sequencing was blood. Receptors originate from a woman aged 55-75 years in good health.

This clonotype was observed many times. The rearrangement links TRBV10-3 to TRBJ2-3; D is undetermined. V was cut by 6 bases and J by 0 bases, with 7 bases left in between. This CDR3 spans 13 amino acids. Germline loops: CDR1 ENHRY, CDR2 SYGVKD. The CDR3 here is CAIRSSSTDTQYF. DNA of the CDR3: TGTGCCATCAGGAGTTCTAGCACAGATACGCAGTATTTT.

The rearrangement uses TRBV6-6 and TRBJ1-5, with 11 bases matching TRBD1. Germline CDR1 and CDR2: MNHNY and SVGAGI (reference sequence). The CDR3 sequence is 15 residues long. J was trimmed by 7 bases and V by 8 bases; bases with no gene match: 10. The CDR3 coding sequence is TGTGCCAGCGGGGACGGGACAGGGGGAGGCCAGCCCCAGCATTTT. Translated: CASGDGTGGGQPQHF.

V gene TRBV12-3 or TRBV12-4 combines with J gene TRBJ2-3, with a tentative D call TRBD2 (6 bases). The CDR3 sequence is 18 residues long. The V end lost 5 bases, the J end lost 5 bases, and 26 bases lay between the germline ends. The DNA of the CDR3 is TGTGCCAGCAGTACCGTTTTCTTAGGTGGTAGCGGTGGAGATACGCAGTATTTT. Translated, it gives CASSTVFLGGSGGDTQYF.

This chain connects TRBV5-1 to TRBJ2-1, with 12 bases matching TRBD2. Germline V CDR1 and CDR2: SGHRS, YFSETQ. The V and J ends lost 5 bases and 3 bases, in that order; junction bases with no gene match: 3. CDR3 length equals 15 residues. This CDR3 reads CASRTSGGVYNEQFF. The CDR3 DNA sequence: TGCGCCAGCAGGACTAGCGGGGGAGTCTACAATGAGCAGTTCTTC.

The chain carries TRBV28 and TRBJ2-5, with TRBD2 identical over 8 bases. CDR3 length: 17 amino acids. Germline V gene lookup returns CDR1 MDHEN and CDR2 SYDVKM. The junction had 20 bases not matched to a gene; V was cut back by 3 bases and J by 11 bases. CDR3 region: CASSFAGGRGSYNEQYF. The CDR3 nucleotides read TGTGCCAGCAGTTTCGCGGGAGGTAGAGGATCCTACAATGAGCAGTACTTC.

The rearrangement uses TRBV6-1 and TRBJ1-5, with TRBD1 as a possible D gene (5 bases). V was trimmed by 4 bases and J by 0 bases, leaving 16 bases between them. The CDR3 has 17 residues. Germline-derived CDR1 and CDR2 are MNHNS and SASEGT. This CDR3 reads CASSGWDPGFSNQPQHF. The CDR3, as DNA: TGTGCCAGCAGTGGATGGGACCCCGGCTTTAGCAATCAGCCCCAGCATTTT.

This clonotype appeared a few times. V usage is TRBV9 and J usage is TRBJ2-7; a weak D match, TRBD2 (6 bases). Per germline, CDR1 SGDLS and CDR2 YYNGEE. This CDR3 is 16 amino acids long. The V end lost 4 bases, the J end lost 0 bases, and 17 bases lay between the germline ends. The CDR3 loop reads CASSSSRGSSSYEQYF. CDR3 DNA: TGTGCCAGCAGCTCCTCCCGGGGGTCGAGCTCCTACGAGCAGTACTTC.

The chain recombines TRBV7-8 with TRBJ1-1; unclear D gene. The CDR3 contains 15 residues. CDR1 is SGHVS, CDR2 FQNEAQ, per germline. Trimming took 5 bases from V and 1 from J, leaving 14 bases between them. The DNA for the CDR3 is TGTGCCAGCAGCCCAGGCGGACTTAGGAACACTGAAGCTTTCTTT. It specifies CASSPGGLRNTEAFF.

This clonotype turned up a few times. The chain joins TRBV12-3 or TRBV12-4 to TRBJ1-2, with D perhaps matching TRBD1 (5 bases). There are 13 residues in the CDR3. V was shortened by 5 bases and J by 8 bases, with 15 bases between the two germline ends. The CDR3 nucleotides read TGTGCCAGCAGTCCGTTGCCAGGGAGCGGCTACACCTTC. This translates into CASSPLPGSGYTF.

This clonotype has a handful of counts. This chain joins TRBV6-6 and TRBJ2-1, with D perhaps matching TRBD1 (6 bases). Germline-derived CDR1 and CDR2 are MNHNY and SVGAGI (reference sequence). With 6 bases removed from V and 9 bases from J, the gap between germline ends came to 24 bases. The CDR3 runs to 16 residues. Here the CDR3 reads CASSLLTGMRNSEQFF. CDR3 bases: TGTGCCAGCAGCCTCCTGACAGGAATGCGGAACAGTGAGCAGTTCTTC.

Here the CDR3 reads CSARTSGSINEQFF. The CDR3, as DNA: TGCAGTGCCCGGACTAGCGGGAGTATTAATGAGCAGTTCTTC. The gene calls are TRBV20-1 and TRBJ2-1; 13 bases fit TRBD2. Germline CDR1 DFQATT, CDR2 SNEGSKA (reference sequence). The CDR3 consists of 14 residues. V lost 6 bases and J lost 7; bases outside the gene matches: 6.

The chain carries TRBV4-2 and TRBJ2-3, with 10 bases fitting TRBD2. This CDR3 has 18 amino acids. The junction had 15 bases not matched to a gene; V was cut back by 5 bases and J by 4 bases. Germline CDR1 and CDR2: LGHNA and YNFKEQ. The CDR3 nucleotides are TGTGCCAGCAGCAGGGACAAAGGCCGGACTAGCGGCTCAGATACGCAGTATTTT. It is translated as CASSRDKGRTSGSDTQYF.

The J gene is TRBJ2-7, the V gene TRBV12-3 or TRBV12-4; TRBD2 agrees at 9 bases. CDR3 length: 14 amino acids. J was trimmed by 2 bases and V by 5 bases; bases with no gene match: 4. This CDR3 is CASSRTSVPYEQYF. The CDR3 DNA follows: TGTGCCAGCAGTCGGACTAGCGTCCCCTACGAGCAGTACTTC.

The chain couples TRBV25-1 to TRBJ1-2; weak D call: TRBD1 (5 bases). V was clipped by 7 bases and J by 3 bases, with 12 bases between them. Germline V gives CDR1 MGHDK, CDR2 SYGVNS. This CDR3 comprises 13 residues. CDR3 sequence: CASTPGAYYGYTF. Written as DNA, the CDR3 is TGTGCCAGCACCCCCGGGGCCTACTATGGCTACACCTTC.

This clonotype appeared many times. The chain employs TRBV27 and TRBJ2-1; perhaps TRBD2 as D (6 bases). V dropped 4 bases and J dropped 14 bases, with 21 bases sitting between them. The V gene's germline CDR1 is MNHEY and CDR2 SMNVEV (reference sequence). The CDR3 extends over 14 amino acids. In DNA, the CDR3 is TGTGCCAGCAGTTCCCTAGACCTGCTGGGGGGAAAGTTCTTC. Its protein is CASSSLDLLGGKFF.

As to this clonotype: A much more abundant neighbour one base away suggests this may be a read error. This sequence joins TRBV7-3 and TRBJ2-1; D is perhaps TRBD2 (6 bases). The CDR3 length is 15 residues. V was trimmed by 0 bases and J by 13 bases, leaving 19 bases between them. Germline-derived CDR1 and CDR2 are SGHTA and FQGTGA. The CDR3 nucleotides read TGTGCCAGCAGCTTAACGTTTGGGGGAGGAGAGACCCAGTTCTTC. Protein: CASSLTFGGGETQFF.

The CDR3 nucleotides are TGTGCCAGCAGCCAAGACGGGACAGGGCCTTACAATGAGCAGTACTTC. Translation: CASSQDGTGPYNEQYF. The chain employs TRBV3-1 and TRBJ2-7; 9 bases are a match to TRBD1. Germline CDR1 LGHDT, CDR2 YNNKEL (reference sequence). V was pared by 0 bases and J by 7 bases, with 10 bases of the junction left unmatched. This CDR3 spans 16 amino acids.